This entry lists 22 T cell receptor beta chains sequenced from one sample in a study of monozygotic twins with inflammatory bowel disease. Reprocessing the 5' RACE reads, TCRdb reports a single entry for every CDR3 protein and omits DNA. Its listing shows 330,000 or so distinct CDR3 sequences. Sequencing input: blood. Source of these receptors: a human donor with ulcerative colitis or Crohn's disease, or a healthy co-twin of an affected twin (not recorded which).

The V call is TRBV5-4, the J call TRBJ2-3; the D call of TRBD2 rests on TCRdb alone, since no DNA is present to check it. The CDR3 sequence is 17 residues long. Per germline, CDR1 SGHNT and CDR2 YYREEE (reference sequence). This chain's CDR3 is CASSPPGGGRKSNTQYF.

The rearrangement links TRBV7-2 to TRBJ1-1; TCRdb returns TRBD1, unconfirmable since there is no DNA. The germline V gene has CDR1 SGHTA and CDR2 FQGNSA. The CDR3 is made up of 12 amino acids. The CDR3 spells CASSAGYTEAFF.

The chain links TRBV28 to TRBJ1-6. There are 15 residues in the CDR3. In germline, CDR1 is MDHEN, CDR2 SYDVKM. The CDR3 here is CTSSLGRSYNSPLHF.

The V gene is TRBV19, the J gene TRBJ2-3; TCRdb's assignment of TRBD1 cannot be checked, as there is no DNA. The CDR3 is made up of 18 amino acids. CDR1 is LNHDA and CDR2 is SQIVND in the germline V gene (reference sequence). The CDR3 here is CASSTDRIGIWETDTQYF. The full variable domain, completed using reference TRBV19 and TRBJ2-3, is DGGITQSPKYLFRKEGQNVTLSCEQNLNHDAMYWYRQDPGQGLRLIYYSQIVNDFQKGDIAEGYSVSREKKESFPLTVTSAQKNPTAFYLCASSTDRIGIWETDTQYFGPGTRLTVL.

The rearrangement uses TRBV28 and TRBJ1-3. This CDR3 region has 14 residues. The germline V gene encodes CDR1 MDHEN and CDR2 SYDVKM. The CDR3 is CASSPQEGGNTIYF.

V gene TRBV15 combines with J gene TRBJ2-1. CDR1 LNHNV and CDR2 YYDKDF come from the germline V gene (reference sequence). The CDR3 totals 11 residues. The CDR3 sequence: CATSNRLEQFF.

The CDR3 sequence is CASSWKLDRTDTQYF. This sequence joins TRBV5-4 and TRBJ2-3; TCRdb lists TRBD2, though no DNA is available to test this call. The CDR3 totals 15 residues. From germline, CDR1 is SGHNT and CDR2 YYREEE (reference sequence).

The CDR3 sequence: CASSGGLAGVGNEQFF. The J gene is TRBJ2-1, the V gene TRBV5-1; TCRdb calls TRBD2, which cannot be checked without DNA. The V gene's germline CDR1 is SGHRS and CDR2 YFSETQ. This CDR3 region has 16 residues. The full variable domain, rest sourced from reference TRBV5-1 and TRBJ2-1, is KAGVTQTPRYLIKTRGQQVTLSCSPISGHRSVSWYQQTPGQGLQFLFEYFSETQRNKGNFPGRFSGRQFSNSRSEMNVSTLELGDSALYLCASSGGLAGVGNEQFFGPGTRLTVL.

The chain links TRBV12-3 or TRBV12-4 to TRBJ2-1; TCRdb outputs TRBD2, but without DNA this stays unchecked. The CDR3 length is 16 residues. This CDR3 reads CASRARTSASYNEQFF.

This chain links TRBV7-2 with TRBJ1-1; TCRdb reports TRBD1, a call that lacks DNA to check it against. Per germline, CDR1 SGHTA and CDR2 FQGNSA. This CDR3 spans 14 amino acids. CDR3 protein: CASSLGQAPTEAFF.

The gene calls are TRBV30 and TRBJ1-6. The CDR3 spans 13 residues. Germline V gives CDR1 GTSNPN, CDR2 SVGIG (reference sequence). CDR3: CAWSQQFSSPLHF.

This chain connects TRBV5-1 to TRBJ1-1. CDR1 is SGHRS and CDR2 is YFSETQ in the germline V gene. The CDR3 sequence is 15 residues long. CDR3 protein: CASSLGMGRDTEAFF. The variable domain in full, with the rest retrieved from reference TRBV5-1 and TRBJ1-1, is KAGVTQTPRYLIKTRGQQVTLSCSPISGHRSVSWYQQTPGQGLQFLFEYFSETQRNKGNFPGRFSGRQFSNSRSEMNVSTLELGDSALYLCASSLGMGRDTEAFFGQGTRLTVV.

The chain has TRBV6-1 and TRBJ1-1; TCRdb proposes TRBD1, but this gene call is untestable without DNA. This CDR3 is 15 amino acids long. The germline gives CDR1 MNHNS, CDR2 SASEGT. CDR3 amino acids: CATRGLNILDTEAFF.

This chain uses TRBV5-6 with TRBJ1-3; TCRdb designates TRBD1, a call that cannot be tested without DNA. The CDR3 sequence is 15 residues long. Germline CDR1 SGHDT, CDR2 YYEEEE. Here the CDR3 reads CASSLRTRTGNTIYF.

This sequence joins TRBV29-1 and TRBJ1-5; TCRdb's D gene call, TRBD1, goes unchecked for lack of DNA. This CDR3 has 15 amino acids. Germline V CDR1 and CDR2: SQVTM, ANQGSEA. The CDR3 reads CSVAVGQGGNQPQHF.

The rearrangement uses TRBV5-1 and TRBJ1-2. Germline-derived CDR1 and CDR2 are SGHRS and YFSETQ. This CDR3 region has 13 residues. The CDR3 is CASSLDQPGGYTF.

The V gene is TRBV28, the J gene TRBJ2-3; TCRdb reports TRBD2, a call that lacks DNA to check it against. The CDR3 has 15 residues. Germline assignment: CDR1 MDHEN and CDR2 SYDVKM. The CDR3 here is CASSGSGGPTDTQYF.

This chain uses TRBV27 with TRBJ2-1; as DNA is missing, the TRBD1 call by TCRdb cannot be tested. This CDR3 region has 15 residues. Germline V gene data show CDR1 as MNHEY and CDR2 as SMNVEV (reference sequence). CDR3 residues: CASSFWGQAYNEQFF.

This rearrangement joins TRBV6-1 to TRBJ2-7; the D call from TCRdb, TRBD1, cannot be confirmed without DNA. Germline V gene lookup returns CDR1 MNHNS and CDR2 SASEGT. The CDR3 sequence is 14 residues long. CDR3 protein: CASSRAQGDYEQYF.

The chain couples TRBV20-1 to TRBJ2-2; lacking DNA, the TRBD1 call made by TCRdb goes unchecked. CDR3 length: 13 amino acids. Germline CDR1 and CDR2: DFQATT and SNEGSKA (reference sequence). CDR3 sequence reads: CSALTGRAGELFF.

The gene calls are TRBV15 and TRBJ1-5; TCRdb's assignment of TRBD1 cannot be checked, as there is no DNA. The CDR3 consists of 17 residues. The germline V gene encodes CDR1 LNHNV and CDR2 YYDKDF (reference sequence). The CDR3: CATSRDRPGHVGQPQHF.

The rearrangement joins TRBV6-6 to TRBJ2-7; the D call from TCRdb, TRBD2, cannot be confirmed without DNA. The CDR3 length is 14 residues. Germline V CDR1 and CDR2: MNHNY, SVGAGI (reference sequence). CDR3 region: CASSGEGKNYEQYF.